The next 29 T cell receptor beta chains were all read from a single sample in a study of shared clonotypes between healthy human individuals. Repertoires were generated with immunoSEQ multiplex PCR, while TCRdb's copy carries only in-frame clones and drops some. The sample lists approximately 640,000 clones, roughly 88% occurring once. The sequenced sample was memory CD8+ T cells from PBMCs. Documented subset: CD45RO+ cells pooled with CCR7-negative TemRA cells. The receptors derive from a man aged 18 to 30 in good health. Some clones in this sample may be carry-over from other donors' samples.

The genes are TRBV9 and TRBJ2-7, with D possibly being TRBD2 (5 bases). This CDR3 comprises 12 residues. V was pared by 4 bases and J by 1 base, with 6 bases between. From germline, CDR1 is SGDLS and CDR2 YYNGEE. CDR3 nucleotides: TGTGCCAGCAGCAGGGAGTCCTACGAGCAGTACTTC. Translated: CASSRESYEQYF.

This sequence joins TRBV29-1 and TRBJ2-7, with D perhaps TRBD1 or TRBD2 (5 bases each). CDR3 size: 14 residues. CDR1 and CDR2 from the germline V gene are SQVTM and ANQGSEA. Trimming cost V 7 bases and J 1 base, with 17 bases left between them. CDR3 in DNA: TGCAGCGCTGGGGTCGGGGCCGGTTCCTACGAGCAGTACTTC. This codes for CSAGVGAGSYEQYF.

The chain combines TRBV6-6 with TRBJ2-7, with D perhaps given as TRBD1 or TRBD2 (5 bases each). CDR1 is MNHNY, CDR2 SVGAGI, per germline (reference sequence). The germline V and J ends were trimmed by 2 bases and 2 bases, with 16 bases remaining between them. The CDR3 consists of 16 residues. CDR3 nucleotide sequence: TGTGCCAGCAGTTACACTGGAGAGCCGGGACCCTACGAGCAGTACTTC. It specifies CASSYTGEPGPYEQYF.

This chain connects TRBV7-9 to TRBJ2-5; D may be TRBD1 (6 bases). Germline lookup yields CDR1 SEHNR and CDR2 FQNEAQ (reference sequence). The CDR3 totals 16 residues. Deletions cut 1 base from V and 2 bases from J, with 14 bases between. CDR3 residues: CASSLVSQGRQETQYF. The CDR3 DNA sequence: TGTGCCAGCAGCTTAGTTTCCCAGGGGCGGCAAGAGACCCAGTACTTC.

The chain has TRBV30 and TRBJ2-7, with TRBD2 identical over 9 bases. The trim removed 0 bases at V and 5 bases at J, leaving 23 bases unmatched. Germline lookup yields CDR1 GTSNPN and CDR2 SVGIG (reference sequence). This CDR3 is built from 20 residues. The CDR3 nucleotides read TGTGCCTGGAGTGTATATTGGCCGGATATAGCGGGAGTCCCTGAGAACGAGCAGTACTTC. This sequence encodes CAWSVYWPDIAGVPENEQYF.

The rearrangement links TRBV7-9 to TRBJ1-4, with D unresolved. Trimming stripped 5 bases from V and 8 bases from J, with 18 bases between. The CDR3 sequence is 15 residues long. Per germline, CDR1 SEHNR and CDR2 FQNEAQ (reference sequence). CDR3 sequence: CASSPPSQWREKLFF. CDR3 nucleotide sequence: TGTGCCAGCAGCCCCCCTTCGCAGTGGCGGGAAAAACTGTTTTTT.

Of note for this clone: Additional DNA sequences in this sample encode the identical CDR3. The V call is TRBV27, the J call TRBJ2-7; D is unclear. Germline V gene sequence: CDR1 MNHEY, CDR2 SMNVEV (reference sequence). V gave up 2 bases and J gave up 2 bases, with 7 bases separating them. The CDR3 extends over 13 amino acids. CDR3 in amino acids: CASSLALPYEQYF. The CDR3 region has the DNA TGTGCCAGCAGTTTAGCCCTTCCCTACGAGCAGTACTTC.

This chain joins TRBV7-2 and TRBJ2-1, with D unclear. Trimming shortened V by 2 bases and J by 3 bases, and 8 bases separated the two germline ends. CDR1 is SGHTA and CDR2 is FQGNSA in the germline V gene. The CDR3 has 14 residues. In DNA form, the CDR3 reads TGTGCCAGCAGCTTATATCCGGGCTACAATGAGCAGTTCTTC. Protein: CASSLYPGYNEQFF.

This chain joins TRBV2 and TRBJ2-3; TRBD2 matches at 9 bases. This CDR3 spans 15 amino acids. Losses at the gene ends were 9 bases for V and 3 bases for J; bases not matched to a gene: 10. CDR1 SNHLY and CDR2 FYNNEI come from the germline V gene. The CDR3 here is CASKLAGVGTDTQYF. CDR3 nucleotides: TGTGCCAGTAAGTTAGCGGGAGTTGGTACAGATACGCAGTATTTT.

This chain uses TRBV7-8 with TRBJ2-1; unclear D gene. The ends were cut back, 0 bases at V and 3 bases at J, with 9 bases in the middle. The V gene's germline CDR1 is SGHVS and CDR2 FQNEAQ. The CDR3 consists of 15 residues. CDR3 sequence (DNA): TGTGCCAGCAGCTTAGCTCCTAGTTTCTACAATGAGCAGTTCTTC. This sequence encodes CASSLAPSFYNEQFF.

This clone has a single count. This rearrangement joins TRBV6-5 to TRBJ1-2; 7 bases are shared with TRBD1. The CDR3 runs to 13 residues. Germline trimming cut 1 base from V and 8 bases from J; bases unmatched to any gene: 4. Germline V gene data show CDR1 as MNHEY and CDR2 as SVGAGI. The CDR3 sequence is CASSYYRGDGYTF. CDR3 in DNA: TGTGCCAGCAGTTACTACAGGGGCGACGGCTACACCTTC.

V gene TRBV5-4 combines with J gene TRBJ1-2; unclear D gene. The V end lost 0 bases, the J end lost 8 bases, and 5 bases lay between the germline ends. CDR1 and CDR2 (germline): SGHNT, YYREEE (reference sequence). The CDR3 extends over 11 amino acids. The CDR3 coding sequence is TGTGCCAGCAGCTTGGGGGTCGGCTACACCTTC. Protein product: CASSLGVGYTF.

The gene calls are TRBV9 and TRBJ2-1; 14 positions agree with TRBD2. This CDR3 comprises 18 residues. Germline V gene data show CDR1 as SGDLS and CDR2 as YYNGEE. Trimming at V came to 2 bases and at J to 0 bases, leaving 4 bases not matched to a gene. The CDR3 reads CASSVGTSGSTSYNEQFF. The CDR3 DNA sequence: TGTGCCAGCAGCGTCGGGACTAGCGGGAGTACCTCCTACAATGAGCAGTTCTTC.

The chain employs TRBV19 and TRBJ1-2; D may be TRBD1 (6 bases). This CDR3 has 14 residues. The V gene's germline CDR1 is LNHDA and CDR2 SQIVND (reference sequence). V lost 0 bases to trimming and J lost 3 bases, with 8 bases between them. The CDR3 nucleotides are TGTGCCAGTAGTATAGAATCAGGGGACTATGGCTACACCTTC. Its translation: CASSIESGDYGYTF.

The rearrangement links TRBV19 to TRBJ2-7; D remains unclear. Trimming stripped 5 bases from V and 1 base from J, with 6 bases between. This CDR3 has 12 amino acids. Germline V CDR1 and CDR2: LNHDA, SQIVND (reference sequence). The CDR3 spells CASSADSYEQYF. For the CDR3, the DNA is TGTGCCAGTAGTGCAGATTCCTACGAGCAGTACTTC.

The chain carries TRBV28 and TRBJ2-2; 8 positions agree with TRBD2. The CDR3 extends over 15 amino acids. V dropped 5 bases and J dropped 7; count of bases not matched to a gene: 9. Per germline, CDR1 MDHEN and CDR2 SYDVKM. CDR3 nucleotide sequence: TGTGCCAGCAGTCCCCGGGAGGGCCAGGGCGGGGAGCTGTTTTTT. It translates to CASSPREGQGGELFF.

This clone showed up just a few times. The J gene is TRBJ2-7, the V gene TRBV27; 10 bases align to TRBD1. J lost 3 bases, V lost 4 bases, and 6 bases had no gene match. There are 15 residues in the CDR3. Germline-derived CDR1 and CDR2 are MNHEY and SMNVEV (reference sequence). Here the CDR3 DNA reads TGTGCCAGCAGTTCAGCAGGACAGGGGGGCTACGAGCAGTACTTC. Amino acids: CASSSAGQGGYEQYF.

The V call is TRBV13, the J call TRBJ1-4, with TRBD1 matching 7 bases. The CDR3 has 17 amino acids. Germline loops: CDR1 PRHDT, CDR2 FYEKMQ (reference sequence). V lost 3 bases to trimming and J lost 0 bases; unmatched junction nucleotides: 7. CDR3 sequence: CASSLSTGEATNEKLFF. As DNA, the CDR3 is TGTGCCAGCAGCTTGAGTACAGGGGAGGCAACTAATGAAAAACTGTTTTTT.

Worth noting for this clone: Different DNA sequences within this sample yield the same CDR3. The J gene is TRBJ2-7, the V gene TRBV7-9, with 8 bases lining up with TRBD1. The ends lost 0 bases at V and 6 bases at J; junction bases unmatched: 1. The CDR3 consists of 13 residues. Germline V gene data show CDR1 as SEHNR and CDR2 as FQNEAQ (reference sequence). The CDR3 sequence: CASSLADRGEQYF. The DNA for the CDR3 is TGTGCCAGCAGCTTAGCAGACAGGGGCGAGCAGTACTTC.

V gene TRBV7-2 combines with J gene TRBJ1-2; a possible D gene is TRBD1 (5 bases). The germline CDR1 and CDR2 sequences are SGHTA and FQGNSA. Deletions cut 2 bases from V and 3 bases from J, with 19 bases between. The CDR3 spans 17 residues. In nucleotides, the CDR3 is TGTGCCAGCAGCTTAATTAATAAATGGGGCATCGACTATGGCTACACCTTC. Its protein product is CASSLINKWGIDYGYTF.

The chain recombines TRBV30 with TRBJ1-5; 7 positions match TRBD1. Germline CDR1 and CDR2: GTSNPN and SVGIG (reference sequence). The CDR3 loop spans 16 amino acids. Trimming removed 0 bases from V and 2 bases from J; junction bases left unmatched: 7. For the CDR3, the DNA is TGTGCCTGGAGTGTACGGTCAACAGGGGGCAATCAGCCCCAGCATTTT. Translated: CAWSVRSTGGNQPQHF.

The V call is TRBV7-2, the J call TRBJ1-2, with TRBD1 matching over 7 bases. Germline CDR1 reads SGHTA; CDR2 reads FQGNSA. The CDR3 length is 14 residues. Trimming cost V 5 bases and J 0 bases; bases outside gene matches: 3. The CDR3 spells CASSLTGANYGYTF. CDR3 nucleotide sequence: TGTGCCAGCAGCCTAACAGGGGCTAACTATGGCTACACCTTC.

In DNA form, the CDR3 reads TGTGCCAGCAGCCCCGGAGGGATCGGTAGCTATGGCTACACCTTC. Its protein is CASSPGGIGSYGYTF. The rearrangement links TRBV9 to TRBJ1-2; the D is unclear. This CDR3 has 15 amino acids. Germline V gene sequence: CDR1 SGDLS, CDR2 YYNGEE. The V gene lost 4 bases and the J gene lost 4 bases, with 17 bases spanning the gap.

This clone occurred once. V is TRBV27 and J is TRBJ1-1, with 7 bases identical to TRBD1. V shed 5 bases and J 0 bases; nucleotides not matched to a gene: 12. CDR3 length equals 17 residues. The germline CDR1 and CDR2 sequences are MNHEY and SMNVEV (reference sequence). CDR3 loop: CASSRRQTRGLNTEAFF. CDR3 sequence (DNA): TGTGCCAGCAGTCGCCGGCAAACTAGGGGGCTGAACACTGAAGCTTTCTTT.

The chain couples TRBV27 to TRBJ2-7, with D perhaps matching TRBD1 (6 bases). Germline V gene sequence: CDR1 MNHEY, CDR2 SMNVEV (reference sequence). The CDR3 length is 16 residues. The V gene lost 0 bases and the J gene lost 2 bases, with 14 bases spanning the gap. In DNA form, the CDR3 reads TGTGCCAGCAGTTTATCTTCAGGGGAGTACCCCTACGAGCAGTACTTC. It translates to CASSLSSGEYPYEQYF.

The CDR3 reads CASSLTGNHEQYF. The CDR3 DNA sequence: TGTGCCAGCAGCTTGACAGGGAACCACGAGCAGTACTTC. The V call is TRBV5-6, the J call TRBJ2-7, with D tentatively TRBD1 (6 bases). This CDR3 region has 13 residues. Germline CDR1 SGHDT, CDR2 YYEEEE. Trimming pared 1 base from V and 5 bases from J, leaving 10 bases between.

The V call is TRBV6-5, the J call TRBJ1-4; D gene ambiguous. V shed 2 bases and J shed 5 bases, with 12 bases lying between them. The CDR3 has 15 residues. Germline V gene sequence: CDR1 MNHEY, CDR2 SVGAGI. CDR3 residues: CASSYGWGENEKLFF. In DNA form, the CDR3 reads TGTGCCAGCAGTTACGGTTGGGGTGAGAATGAAAAACTGTTTTTT.

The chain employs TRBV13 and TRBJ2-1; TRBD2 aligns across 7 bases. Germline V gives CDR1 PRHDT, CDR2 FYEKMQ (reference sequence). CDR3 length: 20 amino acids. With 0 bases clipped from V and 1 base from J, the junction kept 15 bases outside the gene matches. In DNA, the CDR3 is TGTGCCAGCAGCTTAGGCTATGCGACTAGCCCCGGCGGGTCCTACAATGAGCAGTTCTTC. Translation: CASSLGYATSPGGSYNEQFF.

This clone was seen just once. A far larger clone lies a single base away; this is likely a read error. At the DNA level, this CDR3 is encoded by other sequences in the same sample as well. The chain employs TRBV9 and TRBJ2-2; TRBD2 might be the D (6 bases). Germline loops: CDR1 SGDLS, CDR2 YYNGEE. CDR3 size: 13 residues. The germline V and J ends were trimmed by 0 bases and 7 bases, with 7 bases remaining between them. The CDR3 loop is CASSVGGVGELFF. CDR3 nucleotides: TGTGCCAGCAGCGTAGGCGGGGTCGGGGAGCTGTTTTTT.